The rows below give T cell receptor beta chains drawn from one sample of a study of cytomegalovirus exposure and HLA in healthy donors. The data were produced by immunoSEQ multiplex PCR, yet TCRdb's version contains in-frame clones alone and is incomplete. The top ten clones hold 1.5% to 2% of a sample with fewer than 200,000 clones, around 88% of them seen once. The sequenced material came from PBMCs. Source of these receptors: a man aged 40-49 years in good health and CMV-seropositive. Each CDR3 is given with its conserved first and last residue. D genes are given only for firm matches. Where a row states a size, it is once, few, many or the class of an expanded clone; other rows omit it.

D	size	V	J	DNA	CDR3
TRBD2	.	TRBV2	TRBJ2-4	TGTGCCAGCAGTTATCTAGCGGGAGAAAACATTCAGTACTTC	CASSYLAGENIQYF
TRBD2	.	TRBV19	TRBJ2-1	TGTGCCAGTAGTTTTCTGGCGGGAGGTGCCTACAATGAGCAGTTCTTC	CASSFLAGGAYNEQFF
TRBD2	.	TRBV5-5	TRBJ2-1	TGTGCCAGCAGCTTCCCCCTAGCGGGTTACAATGAGCAGTTCTTC	CASSFPLAGYNEQFF
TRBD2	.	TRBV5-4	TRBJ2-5	TGTGCCAGCAGCTTAGGTCTTGGTGGGAGGGCCCCCCAAGAGACCCAGTACTTC	CASSLGLGGRAPQETQYF
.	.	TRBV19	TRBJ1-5	TGTGCCAGTAGTATCGGAGTAAATCAGCCCCAGCATTTT	CASSIGVNQPQHF
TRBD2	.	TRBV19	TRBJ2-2	TGTGCCAGTAGTCTCCCGCGGGGGGCGGGAGCCGGGGAGCTGTTTTTT	CASSLPRGAGAGELFF
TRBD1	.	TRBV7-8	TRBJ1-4	TGTGCCAGCAGCTTGCCACAGGGGGCGACTAATGAAAAACTGTTTTTT	CASSLPQGATNEKLFF
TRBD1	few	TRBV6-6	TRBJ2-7	TGTGCCAGCAGTTACTCGGGGACAGGGGGCTACGAGCAGTACTTC	CASSYSGTGGYEQYF
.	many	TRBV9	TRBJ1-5	TGTGCCAGCAGCGTAGGGCCTTCGGACAGCGGGGTTCAGCCCCAGCATTTT	CASSVGPSDSGVQPQHF
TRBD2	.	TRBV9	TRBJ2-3	TGTGCCAGCAGCGCGGCTAGCGGGAGATTGTCAGATACGCAGTATTTT	CASSAASGRLSDTQYF
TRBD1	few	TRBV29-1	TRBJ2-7	TGCAGCGTTGTACAGGGGGCCTACGAGCAGTACTTC	CSVVQGAYEQYF
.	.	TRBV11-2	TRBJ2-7	TGTGCCAGCAGCTTAGTAGGGGAATACGAGCAGTACTTC	CASSLVGEYEQYF
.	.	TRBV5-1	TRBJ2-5	TGCGCCAGCACTACCGCAGCGGACAGCGTACAAGAGACCCAGTACTTC	CASTTAADSVQETQYF
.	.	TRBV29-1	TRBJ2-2	TGCAGCGTTGACTCAACCCGCGGCGGGGAGCTGTTTTTT	CSVDSTRGGELFF
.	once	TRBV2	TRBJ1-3	TGTGCCAGCGTCTTTAACTCTGGAAACACCATATATTTT	CASVFNSGNTIYF
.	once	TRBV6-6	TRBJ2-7	TGTGCCAGCAGTTACTCTCCCGGAGCCGGGAACGAGCAGTACTTC	CASSYSPGAGNEQYF
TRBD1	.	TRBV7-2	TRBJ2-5	TGTGCCAGCAGCCCCCGGGACAGTGAGACCCAGTACTTC	CASSPRDSETQYF
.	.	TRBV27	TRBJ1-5	TGTGCCAGCAGTTTATTCTCACAGTATAGCAATCAGCCCCAGCATTTT	CASSLFSQYSNQPQHF
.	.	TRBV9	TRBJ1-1	TGTGCCAGCAGCGTAAGCGGGAAGAACACTGAAGCTTTCTTT	CASSVSGKNTEAFF
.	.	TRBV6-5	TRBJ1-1	TGTGCCAGCAGTCAGGGGAACACTGAAGCTTTCTTT	CASSQGNTEAFF
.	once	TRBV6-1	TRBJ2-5	TGTGCCAGCAGTTTTTTGGGTCGGGGAGAGACCCAGTACTTC	CASSFLGRGETQYF
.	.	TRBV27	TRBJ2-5	TGTGCCAGCCGAGCCTACAGGGTTGGGGAGACCCAGTACTTC	CASRAYRVGETQYF
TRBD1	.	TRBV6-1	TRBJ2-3	TGTGCCAGCAGTGAAGAGACGGGACAGGGTACATACACAGATACGCAGTATTTT	CASSEETGQGTYTDTQYF
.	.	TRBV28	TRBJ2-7	TGTGCCAGCAGTTCTACTTACGAGCAGTACTTC	CASSSTYEQYF
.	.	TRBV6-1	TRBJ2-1	TGTGCCAGCGGGAGTGGCTTCTCCTACAATGAGCAGTTCTTC	CASGSGFSYNEQFF
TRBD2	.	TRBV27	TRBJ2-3	TGTGCCAGCAGTTCCATAGCGGGGGGCCCCTTCACAGATACGCAGTATTTT	CASSSIAGGPFTDTQYF
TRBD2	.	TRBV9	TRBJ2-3	TGTGCCAGCAGCGTGCCTAGCGGGACCACAGATACGCAGTATTTT	CASSVPSGTTDTQYF